Shown below are 27 T cell receptor beta chains from a single sample sequenced in a study of Ad26.COV2.S vaccination and SARS-CoV-2 variants. Data came from immunoSEQ multiplex PCR; TCRdb stores just in-frame clones and leaves some out. This sample yields more than 350,000 clones, of which around nine tenths are seen a single time; 12% belongs to the top ten. Regarding treatment: 15 to 20 received Ad26.COV2.S at low or high dose, single or two shots; roughly 5 received placebo; per-sample allocation not given. Sampling took place 63 days after the first vaccine or placebo injection. Sequencing used peripheral blood, obtained in a trial of Ad26.COV2.S vaccine versus placebo. Receptors originate from a person between 18 and 60 years old who received the Ad26.COV2.S COVID-19 vaccine or a placebo.

This rearrangement joins TRBV7-2 to TRBJ2-2; D gene unclear. Germline V CDR1 and CDR2: SGHTA, FQGNSA. This CDR3 is 15 amino acids long. Between the trimmed V and J ends, which lost 5 bases and 4 bases, there was a span of 14 bases. CDR3 nucleotides: TGTGCCAGCAGCCTCCGGCAGGTTGGCACCGGGGAGCTGTTTTTT. This sequence encodes CASSLRQVGTGELFF.

The V gene is TRBV6-5, the J gene TRBJ2-1, with D tentatively TRBD1 (5 bases). The CDR3 has 15 amino acids. Between the trimmed V and J ends, which lost 3 bases and 4 bases, there was a span of 13 bases. The germline CDR1 and CDR2 sequences are MNHEY and SVGAGI. The CDR3 spells CASSYRGDTYNEQFF. The CDR3 DNA follows: TGTGCCAGCAGTTATAGGGGCGATACTTACAATGAGCAGTTCTTC.

The rearrangement links TRBV19 to TRBJ1-4, with D perhaps matching TRBD1 (5 bases). The CDR3 totals 13 residues. Germline assignment: CDR1 LNHDA and CDR2 SQIVND (reference sequence). Trimming cost V 6 bases and J 6 bases, with 11 bases left between them. CDR3 protein: CASRGLGDEKLFF. CDR3 in DNA: TGTGCCAGTAGGGGCCTAGGGGATGAAAAACTGTTTTTT.

The rearrangement links TRBV7-9 to TRBJ2-1; D is ambiguous. Trimming removed 5 bases from V and 0 bases from J, with 11 bases in between. CDR3 length: 15 residues. The germline V gene has CDR1 SEHNR and CDR2 FQNEAQ (reference sequence). The CDR3 loop is CASSPVMSSYNEQFF. CDR3 DNA: TGTGCCAGCAGCCCGGTGATGAGCTCCTACAATGAGCAGTTCTTC.

The chain couples TRBV6-2 or TRBV6-3 to TRBJ2-1; 9 positions match TRBD2. This CDR3 spans 19 amino acids. The junction had 11 bases not matched to a gene; V was cut back by 2 bases and J by 0 bases. Germline V gene lookup returns CDR1 MNHEY and CDR2 SVGEGT. The CDR3 region has the DNA TGTGCCAGCAGTTACCCTCTGGCGGGAGGGAACTTCTCCTACAATGAGCAGTTCTTC. Translating it yields CASSYPLAGGNFSYNEQFF.

CDR3: CASSARAHNEQFF. CDR3 DNA sequence: TGTGCCAGCTCCGCGCGGGCCCACAATGAGCAGTTCTTC. The chain has TRBV12-3 or TRBV12-4 and TRBJ2-1; tentative D call: TRBD2 (5 bases). The CDR3 length is 13 residues. V was trimmed by 8 bases and J by 5 bases, leaving 13 bases between them.

The chain employs TRBV20-1 and TRBJ1-1; D is undetermined. Per germline, CDR1 DFQATT and CDR2 SNEGSKA (reference sequence). The CDR3 has 11 amino acids. The ends were cut back, 3 bases at V and 3 bases at J, with 5 bases in the middle. The CDR3 loop reads CSARVHTEAFF. In nucleotides, the CDR3 is TGCAGTGCTAGGGTTCACACTGAAGCTTTCTTT.

The table lists this clone with a few counts. The gene calls are TRBV7-2 and TRBJ2-7; tentative D call: TRBD2 (5 bases). Germline V gene data show CDR1 as SGHTA and CDR2 as FQGNSA. The CDR3 is made up of 15 amino acids. With 5 bases removed from V and 1 base from J, the gap between germline ends came to 15 bases. This chain's CDR3 is CASSAHERLSYEQYF. The CDR3 DNA is TGTGCCAGCAGCGCCCACGAGCGGCTTTCCTACGAGCAGTACTTC.

This chain joins TRBV7-9 and TRBJ1-1; D is unclear. This CDR3 contains 15 residues. Germline-derived CDR1 and CDR2 are SEHNR and FQNEAQ (reference sequence). Trimming took off 3 bases at V and 1 base at J, with 12 bases between the two ends. In DNA form, the CDR3 reads TGTGCCAGCAGCTTCTCGGCAGGCCCGAACACTGAAGCTTTCTTT. As protein: CASSFSAGPNTEAFF.

The chain uses TRBV19 and TRBJ1-1; D uncertain. Germline CDR1 LNHDA, CDR2 SQIVND (reference sequence). Trimming stripped 7 bases from V and 1 base from J, with 13 bases between. The CDR3 loop spans 14 amino acids. In nucleotides, the CDR3 is TGTGCCAGTATACCCACAACGCCGAACACTGAAGCTTTCTTT. Its translation: CASIPTTPNTEAFF.

This clone showed up just once. The CDR3 nucleotides read TGTGCCACCAGCTCCAACAGCCAGGGGGTGATCTACGAGCAGTACTTC. Residues: CATSSNSQGVIYEQYF. This chain uses TRBV15 with TRBJ2-7, with 7 nucleotides matching TRBD1. In germline, CDR1 is LNHNV, CDR2 YYDKDF (reference sequence). With 5 bases clipped from V and 3 bases from J, the junction kept 13 bases outside the gene matches. CDR3 length: 16 amino acids.

The V gene is TRBV6-5, the J gene TRBJ2-7; unclear D gene. The V and J ends lost 7 bases and 2 bases respectively, with 12 bases between them. This CDR3 contains 13 residues. Germline V CDR1 and CDR2: MNHEY, SVGAGI. CDR3 nucleotides: TGTGCCAGCACCCCCCAGTGGCCCTACGAGCAGTACTTC. Translated: CASTPQWPYEQYF.

The genes are TRBV7-2 and TRBJ2-5; no clear D. The CDR3 runs 14 residues. V was pared by 1 base and J by 1 base, with 7 bases between. The germline V gene encodes CDR1 SGHTA and CDR2 FQGNSA. The CDR3 DNA follows: TGTGCCAGCAGCTTAGTTGCGCGCCAAGAGACCCAGTACTTC. This codes for CASSLVARQETQYF.

With regard to this clone: A much larger clonotype is one base distant, so this may be a read error. Other DNA sequences from this sample encode an identical CDR3 as well. The chain carries TRBV12-3 or TRBV12-4 and TRBJ1-6; D is possibly TRBD1 (5 bases). The germline V and J ends were trimmed by 3 bases and 6 bases, with 6 bases remaining between them. This CDR3 region has 13 residues. This CDR3 is CASSLGGNSPLHF. CDR3 nucleotides: TGTGCCAGCAGTTTGGGGGGTAATTCACCCCTCCACTTT.

The chain employs TRBV6-6 and TRBJ2-5; D possibly corresponds to TRBD1 (5 bases). CDR1 and CDR2 from the germline V gene are MNHNY and SVGAGI (reference sequence). The germline V and J ends were trimmed by 6 bases and 0 bases, with 8 bases remaining between them. The CDR3 consists of 13 residues. CDR3 DNA: TGTGCCAGCAGCCGACAGTACCAAGAGACCCAGTACTTC. As protein: CASSRQYQETQYF.

Turning to this clone: The same CDR3 is also encoded by other DNA sequences in this sample. The rearrangement joins TRBV7-9 to TRBJ2-2; D gene ambiguous. Trimming removed 0 bases at V and 2 bases at J, with 4 bases between. Germline V CDR1 and CDR2: SEHNR, FQNEAQ (reference sequence). The CDR3 runs 14 residues. The CDR3 loop is CASSLAGNTGELFF. The DNA of the CDR3 is TGTGCCAGCAGCTTAGCGGGAAACACCGGGGAGCTGTTTTTT.

This rearrangement joins TRBV7-3 to TRBJ2-1; D remains ambiguous. The CDR3 spans 13 residues. Deletions cut 8 bases from V and 8 bases from J, with 16 bases between. Germline lookup yields CDR1 SGHTA and CDR2 FQGTGA. CDR3 sequence reads: CASGSRTGDEQFF. The CDR3 region has the DNA TGTGCCAGCGGTTCCCGAACGGGCGATGAGCAGTTCTTC.

The chain recombines TRBV5-1 with TRBJ2-3, with D hard to call. This CDR3 contains 12 residues. Germline V gene lookup returns CDR1 SGHRS and CDR2 YFSETQ. Trimming stripped 0 bases from V and 7 bases from J, with 6 bases between. The CDR3 nucleotides read TGCGCCAGCAGCTTGGGCTCCAATACGCAGTATTTT. Its translation: CASSLGSNTQYF.

This clone was observed a single time. J is TRBJ1-6 and V is TRBV20-1; D is uncertain. The CDR3 is made up of 13 amino acids. Germline V gives CDR1 DFQATT, CDR2 SNEGSKA (reference sequence). With 3 bases removed from V and 6 bases from J, the gap between germline ends came to 9 bases. For the CDR3, the DNA is TGCAGTGCTAGTCCGGGTCCTAATTCACCCCTCCACTTT. This encodes CSASPGPNSPLHF.

The V gene is TRBV28, the J gene TRBJ2-6; D is perhaps TRBD1 (6 bases). This CDR3 contains 16 residues. Germline V gives CDR1 MDHEN, CDR2 SYDVKM. Trimming took 5 bases from V and 0 from J, leaving 11 bases between them. The CDR3 bases are TGTGCCAGCAGTACCGGACAGTTCTCTGGGGCCAACGTCCTGACTTTC. As protein: CASSTGQFSGANVLTF. The complete variable domain, with remaining parts taken from reference TRBV28 and TRBJ2-6, reads DVKVTQSSRYLVKRTGEKVFLECVQDMDHENMFWYRQDPGLGLRLIYFSYDVKMKEKGDIPEGYSVSREKKERFSLILESASTNQTSMYLCASSTGQFSGANVLTFGAGSRLTVL.

This clone was counted only a few times. The CDR3 reads CASSDRRSLASYEQYF. CDR3 nucleotides: TGTGCCAGCAGCGACCGAAGGTCACTAGCCTCCTACGAGCAGTACTTC. J is TRBJ2-7 and V is TRBV11-2, with a possible D match to TRBD2 (6 bases). Germline V gene lookup returns CDR1 SGHAT and CDR2 FQNNGV. The V end was cut by 5 bases, the J end by 0 bases, with 17 bases between. There are 16 residues in the CDR3.

The rearrangement uses TRBV19 and TRBJ2-7; the match to TRBD2 covers 11 bases. This CDR3 comprises 15 residues. V lost 5 bases to trimming and J lost 3 bases; unmatched junction nucleotides: 6. The germline gives CDR1 LNHDA, CDR2 SQIVND (reference sequence). The DNA for the CDR3 is TGTGCCAGTAGTCCAACACTAGCGGGGGACTACGAGCAGTACTTC. Translating gives CASSPTLAGDYEQYF.

DNA of the CDR3: TGTGCCTGGGGCGGGCTCTGGGAGCAGTACTTC. Protein product: CAWGGLWEQYF. J is TRBJ2-7 and V is TRBV5-4; D may be TRBD1 or TRBD2 (5 bases each). This CDR3 has 11 amino acids. Trimming cost V 10 bases and J 7 bases, with 15 bases left between them. Germline CDR1 and CDR2: SGHNT and YYREEE (reference sequence).

This chain connects TRBV5-1 to TRBJ2-1; D is ambiguous. V was shortened by 2 bases and J by 0 bases, with 9 bases between the two germline ends. Per germline, CDR1 SGHRS and CDR2 YFSETQ. The CDR3 consists of 15 residues. CDR3 sequence (DNA): TGCGCCAGCAGCTTCGCTGGTAGCTCCTACAATGAGCAGTTCTTC. Translation: CASSFAGSSYNEQFF.

The rearrangement links TRBV7-9 to TRBJ2-2, with 10 bases aligning to TRBD1. Germline values: CDR1 SEHNR, CDR2 FQNEAQ (reference sequence). Trimming at V came to 5 bases and at J to 6 bases, leaving 9 bases not matched to a gene. The CDR3 is 16 residues long. The CDR3 region has the DNA TGTGCCAGCAGCACCGGGACAGGGGTTAATTCCGGGGAGCTGTTTTTT. This translates into CASSTGTGVNSGELFF.

The rearrangement uses TRBV18 and TRBJ1-1; the D is unclear. The V gene's germline CDR1 is KGHSH and CDR2 LQKENI. V lost 6 bases, J lost 1 base, and 9 bases lay in between. The CDR3 spans 13 residues. The CDR3 loop is CASSATQNTEAFF. CDR3 nucleotides: TGTGCCAGCTCGGCAACACAGAACACTGAAGCTTTCTTT.

The rearrangement joins TRBV28 to TRBJ2-7; 7 bases align to TRBD1. Trimming cost V 7 bases and J 5 bases; bases outside gene matches: 8. The CDR3 runs 13 residues. Germline CDR1 reads MDHEN; CDR2 reads SYDVKM. The DNA of the CDR3 is TGTGCCAGCAAGGGACAGCCTTCCCACGAGCAGTACTTC. It translates to CASKGQPSHEQYF.